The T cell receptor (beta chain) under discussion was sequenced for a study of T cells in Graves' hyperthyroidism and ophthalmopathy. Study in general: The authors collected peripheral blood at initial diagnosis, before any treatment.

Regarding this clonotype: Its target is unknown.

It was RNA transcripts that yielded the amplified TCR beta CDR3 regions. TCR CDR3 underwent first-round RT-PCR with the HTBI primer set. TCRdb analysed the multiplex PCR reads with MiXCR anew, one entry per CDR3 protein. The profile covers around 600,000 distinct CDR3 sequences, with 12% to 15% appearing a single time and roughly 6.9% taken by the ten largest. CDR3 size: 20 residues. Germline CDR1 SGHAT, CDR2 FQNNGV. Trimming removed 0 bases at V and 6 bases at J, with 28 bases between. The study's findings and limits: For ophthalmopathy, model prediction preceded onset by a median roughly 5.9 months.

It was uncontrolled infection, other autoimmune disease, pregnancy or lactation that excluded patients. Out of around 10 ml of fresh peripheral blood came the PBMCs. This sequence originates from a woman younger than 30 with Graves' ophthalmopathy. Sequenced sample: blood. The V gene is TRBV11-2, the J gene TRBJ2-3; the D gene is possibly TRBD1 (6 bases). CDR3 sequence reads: CASSLDLILDRGSQEDTQYF. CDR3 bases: TGTGCCAGCAGCTTAGATCTAATATTGGACAGAGGCTCACAGGAGGATACGCAGTATTTT.